The 26 T cell receptor beta chains presented below share a single source sample, sequenced in a study of CD8+ T cells in alopecia areata. CD4, CD8alpha, NKG2D, NKG2ACE and other markers guided sorting of pooled cutaneous lymph node cells. Extraction and reverse transcription of RNA yielded cDNA as the sequencing template. The method was immunoSEQ multiplex PCR; TCRdb's version includes in-frame clones alone and lacks a portion of them. The sample includes about 270,000 clones, none of them occurring once. The sample taken for sequencing was CD4+ T cells sorted from a lymph node. Source of these receptors: a C3H/HeJ mouse with alopecia areata. The strain's MHC type: H2-k.

This clone came up a few times. Germline and genes here are mouse. The CDR3 protein is CASSLGGANQDTQYF. CDR3 bases read: TGTGCCAGCAGCTTAGGGGGGGCGAACCAAGAC. V usage is TRBV3 and J usage is TRBJ2-5, with D maybe TRBD2 (7 bases). The CDR3 goes on 4 residues after the read ends, and that part is filled in from the germline J gene. The CDR3 runs to 15 residues. Trimming pared 1 base from V and 0 bases from J, leaving 8 bases between. The germline gives CDR1 SNHLY, CDR2 FYNGKV (reference sequence).

This clone was seen only a few times. Germline and genes: mouse. The CDR3 end is not reached by the read, which stops 4 residues before it; the germline J gene fills it in. Other DNA sequences in the sample encode the same CDR3. The chain is built from TRBV1 and TRBJ2-4, with TRBD2 matching 10 bases. The CDR3 consists of 16 residues. Germline V gene lookup returns CDR1 NSQYPW and CDR2 LRSPGD (reference sequence). V lost 1 base, J lost 1 base, and 2 bases stayed unmatched. CDR3 protein: CTCSAGLGGGQNTLYF. Partial CDR3 DNA: TGCACCTGCAGTGCAGGACTGGGGGGAGGTCAAAAC.

Concerning this clone itself: Genes and germline come from the mouse. The observed sequence ends 4 residues before the CDR3 terminus, with the missing tail filled in from the germline J gene. V usage is TRBV12-1 and J usage is TRBJ2-5; TRBD1 matches 7 bases. Germline V gene data show CDR1 as SGHSN and CDR2 as HYEKVE. The ends lost 1 base at V and 3 bases at J; junction bases unmatched: 6. The CDR3 runs to 15 residues. CDR3 amino acids: CASSLPNRGQDTQYF. The sequenced CDR3 bases are TGTGCCAGCTCTCTGCCCAACAGGGGACAAGAC.

In its sample, this clone was seen a few times. Mouse names are used for the genes. The chain's CDR3 is CASSLGGGQDTQYF. The DNA read from the CDR3 is TGTGCCAGCAGCCTGGGGGGTGGCCAAGAC. The J gene is TRBJ2-5, the V gene TRBV13-3; TRBD2 aligns across 8 bases. The CDR3 end falls 4 residues outside the read, so it is completed with the germline J gene. Per germline, CDR1 NNHDY and CDR2 SYVADS. The CDR3 sequence is 14 residues long. With 5 bases clipped from V and 2 bases from J, the junction kept 4 bases outside the gene matches.

As for this clone: Mouse gene names and germline throughout. The read falls 4 residues short of the CDR3 end, and the missing part is taken from the germline J gene. V gene TRBV13-1 combines with J gene TRBJ2-7; D might be TRBD2 (6 bases). The CDR3 extends over 13 amino acids. The germline V gene has CDR1 NSHNY and CDR2 SYGAGN. The sequenced part of the CDR3 DNA is TGTGCCAGCAGTGAGGGACTACCGTAT. Residues: CASSEGLPY. The entire CDR3 protein reads CASSEGLPYEQYF.

Concerning this clone itself: Genes here carry mouse names. The read ends 4 residues early relative to the CDR3; the germline J gene fills the gap. The chain is built from TRBV31 and TRBJ2-5; 8 bases are a match to TRBD1. Germline trimming cut 5 bases from V and 2 bases from J; bases unmatched to any gene: 3. Per the germline V gene, CDR1 is GKSSPN and CDR2 is SITVG. The CDR3 contains 13 residues. Incomplete CDR3 DNA: TGTGCCTGGGCAGGGGGCTTCCAAGAC. Translation: CAWAGGFQD. The whole CDR3 protein is CAWAGGFQDTQYF.

This clone was picked up a small number of times. The gene names given are mouse names. Sequencing ends 4 residues short of the CDR3 end; the germline J gene provides the rest. The chain has TRBV13-2 and TRBJ2-1; TRBD2 agrees at 11 bases. V lost 0 bases and J lost 2; bases outside the gene matches: 4. There are 17 residues in the CDR3. Germline V gene data show CDR1 as NNHNN and CDR2 as SYGAGS (reference sequence). The CDR3 DNA, read in part, is TGTGCCAGCGGTGATGCGGGGACTGGGGGACACTATGCT. Encoded protein: CASGDAGTGGHYA. The whole CDR3 sequence reads CASGDAGTGGHYAEQFF.

With regard to this clone: Mouse gene names apply. With the read ending 4 residues before the CDR3 end, the germline J gene is used to fill in that end. This CDR3 is also generated by other DNA sequences in the sample. This chain connects TRBV13-3 to TRBJ1-2; weak D call: TRBD1 (5 bases). The CDR3 length is 13 residues. The germline V gene encodes CDR1 NNHDY and CDR2 SYVADS. V was pared by 5 bases and J by 4 bases, with 12 bases between. Here the CDR3 reads CASRPQGGSDYTF. The DNA read from the CDR3 is TGTGCCAGCAGACCCCAGGGTGGCTCC.

Regarding this clone: Genes and germline come from the mouse. The read finishes 4 residues shy of the CDR3 end, and the germline J gene is used to complete it. This chain links TRBV1 with TRBJ1-2; 9 bases are a match to TRBD1. The CDR3 is 15 amino acids. Per germline, CDR1 NSQYPW and CDR2 LRSPGD (reference sequence). Trimming took 4 bases from V and 2 from J; bases not matched to a gene: 5. The CDR3 region is CTCSGSGTGNSDYTF. The sequenced CDR3 bases are TGCACCTGCAGTGGGTCCGGGACAGGGAACTCC.

This clone was observed a handful of times. Mouse gene names and germline throughout. Sequencing ends 4 residues short of the CDR3 end; the germline J gene provides the rest. Other DNA sequences in this specimen translate into the identical CDR3. This rearrangement joins TRBV13-1 to TRBJ2-3; 10 bases match TRBD2. This CDR3 region has 15 residues. The germline CDR1 and CDR2 sequences are NSHNY and SYGAGN. The junction had 2 bases not matched to a gene; V was cut back by 1 base and J by 3 bases. Incomplete CDR3 DNA: TGTGCCAGCAGTGATCTGGGGGGGCGGGCAGAA. This sequence encodes CASSDLGGRAE. The entire CDR3 protein reads CASSDLGGRAETLYF.

The table lists this clone with a few counts. Gene labels here are mouse ones. Read sequence stops 4 residues before the CDR3 end, and the germline J gene provides the missing end. Other DNA sequences in this specimen translate into the identical CDR3. The chain uses TRBV19 and TRBJ2-7; TRBD1 matches at 9 bases. Germline CDR1 is FNHDT and CDR2 is SITEND (reference sequence). Trimming at V came to 4 bases and at J to 0 bases, leaving 2 bases not matched to a gene. The CDR3 length is 14 residues. CDR3 DNA, as far as it was read: TGTGCCAGCAGTTCGACAGGGGGCTCCTAT. As protein: CASSSTGGSY. The whole CDR3 protein is CASSSTGGSYEQYF.

On this clone itself: Here the gene names and germline are mouse. From the germline J gene comes the end of the CDR3, since the read stops 4 residues before it. The V and J genes are TRBV13-2 and TRBJ2-2, with a weak D call TRBD1 (5 bases). The germline V and J ends were trimmed by 1 base and 4 bases, with 8 bases remaining between them. CDR3 length equals 14 residues. The germline V gene has CDR1 NNHNN and CDR2 SYGAGS (reference sequence). The part of the CDR3 DNA that was read is TGTGCCAGCGGTGATCCAGGGTTCACCGGG. It specifies CASGDPGFTG. The complete CDR3 sequence is CASGDPGFTGQLYF.

This clone was found a few times. Any gene name here is a mouse gene name. Read coverage stops 4 residues before the CDR3 terminus; the germline J gene supplies the remainder. The V call is TRBV3, the J call TRBJ2-1; possible D gene TRBD2, 7 bases. This CDR3 has 16 amino acids. Germline CDR1 and CDR2: SNHLY and FYNGKV (reference sequence). Trimming pared 1 base from V and 0 bases from J, leaving 10 bases between. Partial CDR3 DNA: TGTGCCAGCAGCTTAGTAGGGGGGGATAACTATGCT. Translating gives CASSLVGGDNYA. The entire CDR3 is CASSLVGGDNYAEQFF.

Worth noting for this clone: Germline and genes: mouse. The read terminates 4 residues ahead of where the CDR3 ends, so the germline J gene completes it. The rearrangement links TRBV13-2 to TRBJ2-7; 11 bases are a match to TRBD1. Per germline, CDR1 NNHNN and CDR2 SYGAGS (reference sequence). The CDR3 contains 13 residues. Partial CDR3 DNA: TGTGCCAGCGCCCGGGACAGGGGGTAT. It codes for CASARDRGY. The full CDR3 reads CASARDRGYEQYF.

Details on this clone: Gene names refer to mouse genes. The read ends 4 residues before the CDR3 terminus; that terminus is restored from the germline J gene. The sample carries other DNA sequences with the same CDR3. The chain combines TRBV13-3 with TRBJ1-1, with TRBD1 matching over 7 bases. J gave up 1 base and V 0 bases, and 0 bases lay outside the gene matches. Germline V CDR1 and CDR2: NNHDY, SYVADS. This CDR3 comprises 14 residues. The part of the CDR3 DNA that was read is TGTGCCAGCAGTGATGCAGGGGGGAACACA. Translated, it gives CASSDAGGNT. The entire CDR3 sequence reads CASSDAGGNTEVFF.

In its sample, this clone was seen a few times. Genes and germline come from the mouse. The CDR3 end is not reached by the read, which stops 3 residues before it; the germline J gene fills it in. The genes are TRBV31 and TRBJ1-6; 10 bases line up with TRBD1. TRBJ1-6 is an ORF, and what it does is uncertain. V shed 0 bases, J shed 8 bases, and the junction held 4 bases outside the gene matches. The germline V gene encodes CDR1 GKSSPN and CDR2 SITVG. CDR3 length equals 15 residues. The CDR3 sequence is CAWSLTGQGYSPLYF. The CDR3 bases that were read are TGTGCCTGGAGTCTAACGGGACAGGGGTATTCGCCC.

This clone was seen more than once but under ten times. Germline and genes: mouse. The read ends 4 residues shy of where the CDR3 ends; the end is completed using the germline J gene. This chain joins TRBV19 and TRBJ2-3; 10 positions match TRBD1. CDR1 is FNHDT, CDR2 SITEND, per germline (reference sequence). This CDR3 has 16 amino acids. V shed 5 bases and J 1 base; nucleotides not matched to a gene: 7. The sequenced part of the CDR3 DNA is TGTGCCAGCAGCACCGGGACAGGGGCTGGTGCAGAA. Translating gives CASSTGTGAGAE. The entire CDR3 sequence reads CASSTGTGAGAETLYF.

This clone came up a few times. Gene names and germline match the mouse. With the read ending 4 residues before the CDR3 end, the germline J gene is used to fill in that end. The identical CDR3 is also encoded by other nucleotide sequences in the sample. V is TRBV13-2 and J is TRBJ2-3, with a possible D match to TRBD1 (6 bases). Trimming stripped 3 bases from V and 0 bases from J, with 11 bases between. The CDR3 loop spans 15 amino acids. The germline gives CDR1 NNHNN, CDR2 SYGAGS (reference sequence). CDR3 DNA, as far as it was read: TGTGCCAGCGGTGTTGGGACAACTAGTGCAGAA. It yields the protein CASGVGTTSAE. The whole CDR3 sequence reads CASGVGTTSAETLYF.

This clone was seen a handful of times. Gene labels here are mouse ones. Read sequence stops 4 residues before the CDR3 end, and the germline J gene provides the missing end. The chain carries TRBV5 and TRBJ2-2; D might be TRBD1 (6 bases). The V end lost 4 bases, the J end lost 0 bases, and 12 bases lay between the germline ends. Germline V CDR1 and CDR2: LGHNA, YNLKQL (reference sequence). This CDR3 is built from 16 residues. This CDR3 is CASSRGTNSNTGQLYF. The CDR3 bases that were read are TGTGCCAGCAGCCGGGGGACAAACTCAAACACCGGG.

As regards this clone: Each gene name is a mouse one. The read gets to within 4 residues of the CDR3 end, and the germline J gene fills in the rest. The chain employs TRBV19 and TRBJ2-2, with 7 bases fitting TRBD1. The CDR3 is made up of 14 amino acids. J lost 3 bases, V lost 5 bases, and 4 bases had no gene match. The germline CDR1 and CDR2 sequences are FNHDT and SITEND (reference sequence). The DNA read from the CDR3 is TGTGCCAGCAGCAAGGGACAGTACACCGGG. Translated: CASSKGQYTG. The full-length CDR3 reads as CASSKGQYTGQLYF.

Concerning this clone itself: Germline and genes: mouse. The DNA ends 4 residues before the CDR3 does, and the rest of the CDR3 is filled in from the germline J gene. The chain joins TRBV29 to TRBJ2-1, with 7 bases matching TRBD2. The CDR3 runs to 11 residues. Germline CDR1 is MSHET and CDR2 is SYDVDS. The DNA read from the CDR3 is TGTGTTGGGGGGAACTATGCT. Protein product: CVGGNYA. The whole CDR3 reads CVGGNYAEQFF.

This clone has a handful of counts. Gene names are the mouse ones. The read falls 4 residues short of the CDR3 end, and the missing part is taken from the germline J gene. The V gene is TRBV1, the J gene TRBJ2-5, with TRBD2 identical over 7 bases. V was pared by 0 bases and J by 2 bases, with 2 bases of the junction left unmatched. The CDR3 spans 15 residues. In germline, CDR1 is NSQYPW, CDR2 LRSPGD (reference sequence). CDR3 sequence reads: CTCSAELGIQDTQYF. The sequenced part of the CDR3 DNA is TGCACCTGCAGTGCAGAACTGGGGATCCAAGAC.

Comments on this clone: Any gene name here is a mouse gene name. Coverage ceases 4 residues before the CDR3 finishes, and the germline J gene fills in the end. The rearrangement joins TRBV5 to TRBJ1-1, with 8 bases fitting TRBD1. V lost 5 bases to trimming and J lost 4 bases; unmatched junction nucleotides: 3. The CDR3 sequence is 13 residues long. Germline V gene lookup returns CDR1 LGHNA and CDR2 YNLKQL (reference sequence). The CDR3 bases that were read are TGTGCCAGCAGCTCCGGGACAGGCACA. Translated: CASSSGTGT. The CDR3 in its entirety is CASSSGTGTEVFF.

This clone was observed a handful of times. Germline and genes: mouse. The read ends 4 residues early relative to the CDR3; the germline J gene fills the gap. The rearrangement joins TRBV13-1 to TRBJ2-4; possible D gene TRBD2, 6 bases. The germline V gene encodes CDR1 NSHNY and CDR2 SYGAGN. CDR3 length equals 14 residues. The CDR3: CASSPRGGRNTLYF. The covered CDR3 bases are TGTGCCAGCAGCCCCCGCGGGGGGAGAAAC.

Only a few counts were recorded for this clone. Any gene name here is a mouse gene name. The read is 4 residues too short to cover the CDR3 end, so that end is filled in from the germline J gene. The chain is built from TRBV17 and TRBJ2-5; TRBD2 matches 11 bases. CDR1 is MNHDT, CDR2 YYDKIL, per germline. J gave up 0 bases and V 4 bases, and 6 bases lay outside the gene matches. This CDR3 has 17 amino acids. CDR3 bases read: TGTGCTAGCAGTACCGGGACTGGGGGACCTAACCAAGAC. Its protein product is CASSTGTGGPNQD. The whole CDR3 is CASSTGTGGPNQDTQYF.

A remark on this clone: These gene names are mouse names. The DNA ends 4 residues before the CDR3 does, and the rest of the CDR3 is filled in from the germline J gene. The identical CDR3 is also encoded by other nucleotide sequences in the sample. The chain joins TRBV5 to TRBJ2-3; D may be TRBD1 (5 bases). This CDR3 region has 16 residues. CDR1 is LGHNA and CDR2 is YNLKQL in the germline V gene (reference sequence). Between the trimmed V and J ends, which lost 0 bases and 0 bases, there was a span of 10 bases. This chain's CDR3 is CASSQDPGSSAETLYF. The DNA read from the CDR3 is TGTGCCAGCAGCCAAGATCCAGGGTCCAGTGCAGAA.